This T cell receptor beta chain was profiled in a study of T cells in tuberculosis. Broader study findings: Cases with active tuberculosis were adults, while controls were adolescents. Active tuberculosis patients had shorter CDR3-alpha; the beta difference was nonsignificant. GMM-specific TCRs were nearer to active tuberculosis alpha repertoires, suggesting expansion.

A word on this clone: What it recognizes is unknown.

Produced via immunoSEQ multiplex PCR; TCRdb's table is partial and in-frame only. The sample comprises tens of thousands of clones, 85% to 95% of which are singletons, and approximately 8.1% rests with the top ten. Germline assignment: CDR1 SGHAT and CDR2 FQNNGV. The CDR3 extends over 18 amino acids. J lost 2 bases, V lost 1 base, and 11 bases had no gene match. On average about 100,000 T cells per donor were immunosequenced. The chain combines TRBV11-2 with TRBJ1-2, with 9 bases matching TRBD1. Source material: PBMCs. The clonotype comes from a donor aged 10-35 years with latent tuberculosis or without tuberculosis infection. Some clones in this sample may be carry-over from other donors' samples. The DNA of the CDR3 is TGTGCCAGCAGCTTAGCTGGGACAGGGAAGGGTGGAAACTATGGCTACACCTTC. This translates into CASSLAGTGKGGNYGYTF.